Below, 12 T cell receptor beta chains from the same sample are listed, as sequenced in a study of blood T cell repertoires in COVID-19. Produced via immunoSEQ multiplex PCR; TCRdb's table is partial and in-frame only. The sample lists 150,000 to 200,000 clones, 82% occurring once. What was sequenced was peripheral blood. The receptor set was obtained from a woman aged 60-75 years with COVID-19, enrolled during active disease.

This chain connects TRBV6-5 to TRBJ1-4, with D possibly matching TRBD1 (5 bases). Per the germline V gene, CDR1 is MNHEY and CDR2 is SVGAGI. V lost 8 bases and J 3 bases, leaving 10 bases between the germline ends. This CDR3 has 13 residues. The CDR3 is CASVGGANEKLFF. CDR3 bases: TGTGCCAGCGTCGGGGGGGCTAATGAAAAACTGTTTTTT.

This chain joins TRBV7-9 and TRBJ2-5; possible D gene TRBD1, 6 bases. This CDR3 has 14 residues. Trimming stripped 1 base from V and 5 bases from J, with 11 bases between. Germline loops: CDR1 SEHNR, CDR2 FQNEAQ (reference sequence). The CDR3 reads CASSLGGLLETQYF. The CDR3 DNA reads TGTGCCAGCAGCTTAGGGGGGCTACTTGAGACCCAGTACTTC.

V gene TRBV7-2 combines with J gene TRBJ1-2; TRBD1 matches at 9 bases. Per the germline V gene, CDR1 is SGHTA and CDR2 is FQGNSA. There are 15 residues in the CDR3. V lost 3 bases, J lost 6 bases, and 8 bases stayed unmatched. The CDR3 nucleotides read TGTGCCAGCAGCTTGTCCCCGGGACAGGGCAATGGCTACACCTTC. Translation: CASSLSPGQGNGYTF.

The V and J genes are TRBV28 and TRBJ1-3; no firm D call. This CDR3 region has 16 residues. Germline CDR1 and CDR2: MDHEN and SYDVKM. The V and J ends lost 0 bases and 0 bases respectively, with 9 bases between them. Here the CDR3 DNA reads TGTGCCAGCAGTTTATGGGTGGGCCCCTCTGGAAACACCATATATTTT. Residues: CASSLWVGPSGNTIYF.

The chain employs TRBV5-6 and TRBJ1-1; D unclear. Trimming pared 0 bases from V and 1 base from J, leaving 7 bases between. Germline V gives CDR1 SGHDT, CDR2 YYEEEE. This CDR3 comprises 14 residues. The CDR3 region has the DNA TGTGCCAGCAGCTTGGGGCAGAAGAACACTGAAGCTTTCTTT. Translation gives CASSLGQKNTEAFF.

This clone came up once. The chain joins TRBV5-6 to TRBJ2-1; possibly TRBD1 for D (6 bases). Trimming stripped 3 bases from V and 6 bases from J, with 19 bases between. The CDR3 contains 16 residues. CDR1 is SGHDT, CDR2 YYEEEE, per germline. CDR3: CASSYLFADRPNEQFF. The CDR3 DNA reads as TGTGCCAGCAGCTACCTATTTGCTGACAGGCCCAATGAGCAGTTCTTC.

The V and J genes are TRBV7-9 and TRBJ1-1, with D maybe TRBD1 (6 bases). Germline V gene data show CDR1 as SEHNR and CDR2 as FQNEAQ (reference sequence). Trimming took 5 bases from V and 11 from J, leaving 33 bases between them. The CDR3 is 18 residues long. This chain's CDR3 is CASSKYSTGPRGGPGAFF. CDR3 sequence (DNA): TGTGCCAGCAGCAAGTATTCGACAGGACCCAGAGGAGGCCCGGGTGCTTTCTTT.

The chain links TRBV14 to TRBJ1-2; TRBD1 agrees at 7 bases. Looked up from germline, CDR1 is SGHDN and CDR2 is FVKESK. Losses at the gene ends were 4 bases for V and 5 bases for J; bases not matched to a gene: 4. CDR3 length: 13 residues. CDR3 region: CASSRDSYYGYTF. CDR3 sequence (DNA): TGTGCCAGCAGCCGGGACAGTTATTATGGCTACACCTTC.

The chain uses TRBV4-3 and TRBJ2-5; 10 positions agree with TRBD1. Germline CDR1 reads LGHNA; CDR2 reads YSLEER. V dropped 0 bases and J dropped 5; count of bases not matched to a gene: 15. This CDR3 has 19 residues. CDR3 coding DNA: TGCGCCAGCAGCCAAGATCCGGGACAGGGGACTGTAGGGCTGGAGACCCAGTACTTC. It specifies CASSQDPGQGTVGLETQYF.

V gene TRBV18 combines with J gene TRBJ2-5; perhaps TRBD1 as D (6 bases). Trimming left V 2 bases short and J 4 bases short, with 17 bases between. The length of the CDR3 is 16 residues. Germline V gene data show CDR1 as KGHSH and CDR2 as LQKENI. The CDR3 loop is CASSPGSRGQIETQYF. DNA for the CDR3: TGTGCCAGCTCACCAGGTAGCAGGGGCCAGATAGAGACCCAGTACTTC.

This clone was seen once. The chain joins TRBV30 to TRBJ1-6, with 7 bases that match TRBD1. The germline CDR1 and CDR2 sequences are GTSNPN and SVGIG (reference sequence). V gave up 2 bases and J gave up 9 bases; unmatched junction bases: 25. The CDR3 loop spans 20 amino acids. In DNA form, the CDR3 reads TGTGCCTGGAGTCCATACATTGGACAGGTCCTAAAGTCGGGGACTTCACCCCTCCACTTT. Translated: CAWSPYIGQVLKSGTSPLHF.

This clone was counted only a few times. This same CDR3 is encoded by further DNA sequences in the sample. The chain recombines TRBV5-1 with TRBJ2-2; possible D gene TRBD1, 6 bases. The CDR3 is made up of 15 amino acids. Germline V lookup: CDR1 SGHRS, CDR2 YFSETQ. Trimming removed 2 bases at V and 2 bases at J, with 10 bases between. The chain's CDR3 is CASSFLDSNTGELFF. CDR3 bases: TGCGCCAGCAGCTTCTTGGACAGCAACACCGGGGAGCTGTTTTTT.